The source of this TCR beta chain is a study of T-cell memory formation after mild COVID-19. Points from the study as a whole: Some clones that responded were present in memory (sampled pre-infection), which suggests cross-reactive memory joined. Among clones contracting day 15 to 85, CD4/CD8 was balanced, whereas later expanders leaned CD4+. Shrinking CD4+ clones resided mostly in CM and EM, and CD8+ ones in EMRA.

TCRdb reanalysed the 5' RACE reads using MiXCR and keeps one entry per CDR3 protein. Of 120,000 to 150,000 distinct CDR3 sequences listed, around 21% are singletons. The CDR3 runs 17 residues. The ends were cut back, 6 bases at V and 5 bases at J, with 25 bases in the middle. Comments on this clonotype: Its antigen is currently unknown.

This TCR was recovered from an adult woman who had mild COVID-19 (a few samples of this study predate the infection). Cell type and time point are not known. The sequenced sample was PBMCs or a T cell subset sorted from them (not recorded which). The chain uses TRBV23-1 and TRBJ1-2; tentative D call: TRBD1 (6 bases). TRBV23-1 qualifies as an ORF whose function is uncertain. The CDR3 DNA reads TGCGCCAGCAGCCTGGGGGCTGGGACGCACCCGAAATATGGCTACACCTTC. Protein product: CASSLGAGTHPKYGYTF.